This is a list of T cell receptor beta chains from one sample in a study of beta chain features in type 1 diabetes. Profiling relied on immunoSEQ multiplex PCR, and the TCRdb table lists in-frame clones only, not all of them. The sample lists 200,000 to 250,000 clones, about 11% occurring once. Specimen: central memory CD4+ T cells from blood. These receptors were obtained from a man aged 18 to 29 in good health. CDR3s include the opening cysteine and the closing phenylalanine or tryptophan. D genes are given only for firm matches. The size entry is marked missing in some rows and otherwise reads once, few, many or a size class.

j_call: TRBJ1-5; d_call: NA; clone_size: few; v_call: TRBV28; cdr3_nt: TGTGCCAGCAGACCCACAGGCGACTATCAGCCCCAGCATTTT; cdr3_aa: CASRPTGDYQPQHF
j_call: TRBJ2-7; d_call: TRBD1; clone_size: few; v_call: TRBV18; cdr3_nt: TGTGCCAGCTCACCAGCCGGGACAGGGGGCAAATACGAGCAGTACTTC; cdr3_aa: CASSPAGTGGKYEQYF
j_call: TRBJ2-7; d_call: TRBD1; clone_size: NA; v_call: TRBV10-3; cdr3_nt: TGTGCCATCAGTCCCGGGACAGCCTACGAGCAGTACTTC; cdr3_aa: CAISPGTAYEQYF
j_call: TRBJ2-1; d_call: TRBD1; clone_size: many; v_call: TRBV19; cdr3_nt: TGTGCCAGCAGGGGACAGCACTCCTACAATGAGCAGTTCTTC; cdr3_aa: CASRGQHSYNEQFF
j_call: TRBJ2-5; d_call: NA; clone_size: few; v_call: TRBV5-1; cdr3_nt: TGCGCCAGCAGCTTGCATCCAGGGGTGGAGACCCAGTACTTC; cdr3_aa: CASSLHPGVETQYF
j_call: TRBJ1-1; d_call: NA; clone_size: NA; v_call: TRBV14; cdr3_nt: TGTGCCAGCAGTAGAAGGGGGGAGAACACTGAAGCTTTCTTT; cdr3_aa: CASSRRGENTEAFF
j_call: TRBJ2-7; d_call: NA; clone_size: NA; v_call: TRBV29-1; cdr3_nt: TGCAGCGTTGACGGGACCGGGGCGGTCAACGAGCAGTACTTC; cdr3_aa: CSVDGTGAVNEQYF
j_call: TRBJ2-7; d_call: TRBD2; clone_size: NA; v_call: TRBV7-2; cdr3_nt: TGTGCCAGCAGCCTCTATGCTAGCGGGAGGGCCTACGAGCAGTACTTC; cdr3_aa: CASSLYASGRAYEQYF
j_call: TRBJ2-5; d_call: NA; clone_size: NA; v_call: TRBV25-1; cdr3_nt: TGTGCCAGCAGTGATTATCAGGAGACCCAGTACTTC; cdr3_aa: CASSDYQETQYF
j_call: TRBJ2-7; d_call: NA; clone_size: few; v_call: TRBV7-2; cdr3_nt: TGTGCCAGCAGCCGAAGAGCGGTAGACTACGAGCAGTACTTC; cdr3_aa: CASSRRAVDYEQYF
j_call: TRBJ1-4; d_call: TRBD1; clone_size: few; v_call: TRBV6-5; cdr3_nt: TGTGCCACCAAGCGAGGGACAGATGAAAAACTGTTTTTT; cdr3_aa: CATKRGTDEKLFF
j_call: TRBJ2-7; d_call: NA; clone_size: NA; v_call: TRBV6-1; cdr3_nt: TGTGCCAGCAGTGATCCCAGGGAGTGGAGCTCCTACGAGCAGTACTTC; cdr3_aa: CASSDPREWSSYEQYF
j_call: TRBJ2-1; d_call: NA; clone_size: few; v_call: TRBV11-2; cdr3_nt: TGTGCCAGCCGGGACTCCAACTCCTACAATGAGCAGTTCTTC; cdr3_aa: CASRDSNSYNEQFF
j_call: TRBJ2-5; d_call: NA; clone_size: NA; v_call: TRBV30; cdr3_nt: TGTGCCTGGCTGCGAGGGTCCCAAGAGACCCAGTACTTC; cdr3_aa: CAWLRGSQETQYF
j_call: TRBJ2-7; d_call: NA; clone_size: NA; v_call: TRBV6-5; cdr3_nt: TGTGCCAGCAGTTACTCGACTTCCTACGAGCAGTACTTC; cdr3_aa: CASSYSTSYEQYF
j_call: TRBJ1-1; d_call: NA; clone_size: few; v_call: TRBV7-9; cdr3_nt: TGTGCCACCGGGGGGCGCATGAACACTGAAGCTTTCTTT; cdr3_aa: CATGGRMNTEAFF
j_call: TRBJ1-1; d_call: TRBD1; clone_size: many; v_call: TRBV7-2; cdr3_nt: TGTGCCAGCAGCCAAATAAGGACAGGCACTGAAGCTTTCTTT; cdr3_aa: CASSQIRTGTEAFF
j_call: TRBJ2-7; d_call: NA; clone_size: NA; v_call: TRBV27; cdr3_nt: TGTGCCAGCAGACCACTTCGTGAGCAGTACTTC; cdr3_aa: CASRPLREQYF
j_call: TRBJ2-2; d_call: NA; clone_size: NA; v_call: TRBV7-2; cdr3_nt: TGCGCCAGCAGCCAAGATTACACCGGGGAGCTGTTTTTT; cdr3_aa: CASSQDYTGELFF
j_call: TRBJ2-1; d_call: NA; clone_size: NA; v_call: TRBV11-2; cdr3_nt: TGTGCCAGCAGCTTAGCAGCGTGGCGTAATGAGCAGTTCTTC; cdr3_aa: CASSLAAWRNEQFF
j_call: TRBJ1-1; d_call: NA; clone_size: few; v_call: TRBV18; cdr3_nt: TGTGCCAGCTCACCTACGGGGAACACTGAAGCTTTCTTT; cdr3_aa: CASSPTGNTEAFF
j_call: TRBJ2-4; d_call: TRBD1; clone_size: few; v_call: TRBV18; cdr3_nt: TGTGCCAGCTCACCGGGGCAGGGGGATGGAGCCAAAAACATTCAGTACTTC; cdr3_aa: CASSPGQGDGAKNIQYF
j_call: TRBJ2-7; d_call: NA; clone_size: NA; v_call: TRBV19; cdr3_nt: TGTGCCACTCGGGACACCGGATCTTTCTCCTACGAGCAGTACTTC; cdr3_aa: CATRDTGSFSYEQYF
j_call: TRBJ1-1; d_call: TRBD1; clone_size: NA; v_call: TRBV25-1; cdr3_nt: TGTGCCAGCAGTCCAGATACAGGGGGCGGCACTGAAGCTTTCTTT; cdr3_aa: CASSPDTGGGTEAFF
j_call: TRBJ2-5; d_call: TRBD2; clone_size: NA; v_call: TRBV7-6; cdr3_nt: TGTGCCAGCAGTCAACTAGCGGGAAGCGAAAAGACCCAGTACTTC; cdr3_aa: CASSQLAGSEKTQYF
j_call: TRBJ1-5; d_call: NA; clone_size: many; v_call: TRBV28; cdr3_nt: TGTGCCAGCAGTAGGACAGTGAATCAGCCCCAGCATTTT; cdr3_aa: CASSRTVNQPQHF
j_call: TRBJ2-7; d_call: TRBD1; clone_size: NA; v_call: TRBV5-1; cdr3_nt: TGCGCCAGCGGATGGCAGGGACAGGGGAACGACGAGCAGTACTTC; cdr3_aa: CASGWQGQGNDEQYF
j_call: TRBJ1-1; d_call: NA; clone_size: NA; v_call: TRBV30; cdr3_nt: TGTGCCTGGAGTTCCGGTCTCCACGACGGAGCTTTCTTT; cdr3_aa: CAWSSGLHDGAFF
j_call: TRBJ2-3; d_call: NA; clone_size: many; v_call: TRBV2; cdr3_nt: TGTGCCAGCAGTGGCAGGGTGGAGCAGTATTTT; cdr3_aa: CASSGRVEQYF
j_call: TRBJ2-3; d_call: NA; clone_size: NA; v_call: TRBV7-2; cdr3_nt: TGTGCCAGCAGCTTTGGGCTAGCGACAGATACGCAGTATTTT; cdr3_aa: CASSFGLATDTQYF
j_call: TRBJ2-2; d_call: TRBD2; clone_size: few; v_call: TRBV27; cdr3_nt: TGTGCCAGCAGTTTATCGCCCCCAGCGGGAGTGCATTCGAACACCGGGGAGCTGTTTTTT; cdr3_aa: CASSLSPPAGVHSNTGELFF
j_call: TRBJ2-7; d_call: NA; clone_size: few; v_call: TRBV14; cdr3_nt: TGTGCCAGCAGCCGGCCCGGGGTCTACGAGCAGTACTTC; cdr3_aa: CASSRPGVYEQYF
j_call: TRBJ2-3; d_call: TRBD1; clone_size: few; v_call: TRBV30; cdr3_nt: TGTGCCTGGAGTACGCAAACAGGGGGGTTTAGAGGGACGCAGTATTTT; cdr3_aa: CAWSTQTGGFRGTQYF
j_call: TRBJ2-3; d_call: NA; clone_size: NA; v_call: TRBV6-5; cdr3_nt: TGTGCCAGCAGTCCCCCGACTAGATCAGATACGCAGTATTTT; cdr3_aa: CASSPPTRSDTQYF
j_call: TRBJ2-7; d_call: NA; clone_size: NA; v_call: TRBV7-2; cdr3_nt: TGTGCCAGCAGCTTAGGTGGAGTTTCCTACGAGCAGTACTTC; cdr3_aa: CASSLGGVSYEQYF
j_call: TRBJ2-7; d_call: TRBD1; clone_size: few; v_call: TRBV29-1; cdr3_nt: TGCAGCGTTGACGGGACAGGGGCCGAGCAGTACTTC; cdr3_aa: CSVDGTGAEQYF
j_call: TRBJ2-1; d_call: NA; clone_size: few; v_call: TRBV5-6; cdr3_nt: TGTGCCAGCAGTTTAGGTCAGTTCTTC; cdr3_aa: CASSLGQFF
j_call: TRBJ1-1; d_call: NA; clone_size: many; v_call: TRBV7-2; cdr3_nt: TGTGCCAGCAGCTTAGTGGCGAACACTGAAGCTTTCTTT; cdr3_aa: CASSLVANTEAFF
j_call: TRBJ2-1; d_call: NA; clone_size: few; v_call: TRBV5-1; cdr3_nt: TGCGCCAGCAGTCAGGACTTTTACAATGAGCAGTTCTTC; cdr3_aa: CASSQDFYNEQFF
j_call: TRBJ2-3; d_call: TRBD2; clone_size: many; v_call: TRBV7-8; cdr3_nt: TGTGCCAGCAGCCCTGCTGCCCTAGCGGGTCATACGCAGTATTTT; cdr3_aa: CASSPAALAGHTQYF
j_call: TRBJ2-5; d_call: TRBD2; clone_size: many; v_call: TRBV28; cdr3_nt: TGTGCCAGCAGTTATCTAGCGGGAGTTCGGCAAGAGACCCAGTACTTC; cdr3_aa: CASSYLAGVRQETQYF
j_call: TRBJ2-7; d_call: TRBD1; clone_size: few; v_call: TRBV30; cdr3_nt: TGTGCCTGGAGTTCCGACAGGGCTAGGGAGCAGTACTTC; cdr3_aa: CAWSSDRAREQYF
j_call: TRBJ2-1; d_call: NA; clone_size: few; v_call: TRBV19; cdr3_nt: TGTGCCAGTAGTAAACTAGTGGCAAGTTTCAGTGAGCAGTTCTTC; cdr3_aa: CASSKLVASFSEQFF
j_call: TRBJ2-1; d_call: TRBD2; clone_size: few; v_call: TRBV29-1; cdr3_nt: TGCAGCGCTTCCGGGACTAGGAATGAGCAGTTCTTC; cdr3_aa: CSASGTRNEQFF
j_call: TRBJ1-5; d_call: NA; clone_size: NA; v_call: TRBV30; cdr3_nt: TGTGCCTGGAGTTTTGACAGAAATCAGCCCCAGCATTTT; cdr3_aa: CAWSFDRNQPQHF
j_call: TRBJ2-7; d_call: TRBD2; clone_size: NA; v_call: TRBV7-2; cdr3_nt: TGTGCCAGCAGCAAACTAGCGGGAGGGGGCTACGAGCAGTACTTC; cdr3_aa: CASSKLAGGGYEQYF
j_call: TRBJ1-5; d_call: NA; clone_size: NA; v_call: TRBV4-2; cdr3_nt: TGTGCCAGCAGCCAAGATGCAGAGGGAAGCAATCAGCCCCAGCATTTT; cdr3_aa: CASSQDAEGSNQPQHF